This is a list of T cell receptor beta chains from one sample in a study of long-term antiretroviral therapy in people with HIV. Data came from immunoSEQ multiplex PCR; TCRdb stores just in-frame clones and leaves some out. The sample consists of around 24,000 clones, 93% of them appearing once. The sample consisted of unsorted PBMCs, taken 7.6 years after starting antiretroviral therapy. These receptors originate from a woman in her thirties or forties with HIV. CDR3s include the opening cysteine and the closing phenylalanine or tryptophan. D genes are given only for firm matches. A clone size is listed for some rows: how often the clone was seen (once, few, many), or a class if it is expanded.

j_call d_call clone_size v_call cdr3_aa cdr3_nt
TRBJ2-7 . once TRBV18 CASSRRTSGHEQYF TGTGCCAGCTCACGCCGGACCTCAGGGCACGAGCAGTACTTC
TRBJ2-3 . . TRBV7-6 CASTDSTDTQYF TGTGCCAGCACTGACAGCACAGATACGCAGTATTTT
TRBJ2-2 TRBD2 . TRBV9 CASSVVAGGPNTGELFF TGTGCCAGCAGCGTAGTTGCGGGGGGCCCGAACACCGGGGAGCTGTTTTTT
TRBJ2-6 TRBD1 . TRBV7-2 CASSSGQGAGANVLTF TGTGCCAGCAGCTCGGGACAGGGGGCTGGGGCCAACGTCCTGACTTTC
TRBJ2-7 . . TRBV5-6 CASSLVSSRNYEQYF TGTGCCAGCAGCTTGGTATCCAGTCGGAACTACGAGCAGTACTTC
TRBJ1-2 . . TRBV5-1 CASSLDAYPGARDYGYTF TGCGCCAGCAGCTTGGATGCGTATCCGGGGGCGCGGGACTATGGCTACACCTTC
TRBJ2-3 . . TRBV7-3 CASSLTGEGTDTQYF TGTGCCAGCAGCTTAACGGGGGAGGGCACAGATACGCAGTATTTT
TRBJ1-1 TRBD1 . TRBV7-2 CASSSGQGAWGTEAFF TGTGCCAGCAGCTCAGGACAGGGGGCGTGGGGTACTGAAGCTTTCTTT
TRBJ1-1 . . TRBV2 CASRDQLLNQGDTEAFF TGTGCCAGCAGGGATCAGCTCCTCAACCAAGGGGACACTGAAGCTTTCTTT
TRBJ2-2 TRBD1 once TRBV7-2 CASSLGQRMTGELFF TGTGCCAGCAGCTTGGGACAGCGAATGACCGGGGAGCTGTTTTTT
TRBJ2-7 . . TRBV11-2 CASRASAGYHEQYF TGTGCCAGCAGGGCAAGTGCAGGGTACCACGAGCAGTACTTC
TRBJ2-5 TRBD2 . TRBV7-2 CASSLGLAGGRETQYF TGTGCCAGCAGCTTAGGACTAGCGGGGGGCAGGGAGACCCAGTACTTC
TRBJ2-7 . . TRBV7-9 CATTTEGRIEQYF TGTGCCACCACCACAGAAGGGCGGATCGAGCAGTACTTC
TRBJ1-2 . . TRBV5-1 CASSLAAEDYGYTF TGCGCCAGCAGCTTGGCCGCAGAGGACTATGGCTACACCTTC
TRBJ2-2 . . TRBV10-3 CATSGQGSTGELFF TGTGCCACTTCAGGCCAGGGGAGCACCGGGGAGCTGTTTTTT
TRBJ1-4 . . TRBV19 CASSTVTSEKLFF TGTGCCAGTAGTACCGTGACAAGTGAAAAACTGTTTTTT
TRBJ1-1 TRBD1 once TRBV5-6 CASSLRDRGTEAFF TGTGCCAGCAGCTTGCGGGACAGGGGAACTGAAGCTTTCTTT
TRBJ2-1 TRBD2 few TRBV6-4 CASSDSASGGAFEQFF TGTGCCAGCAGTGACTCGGCTAGCGGGGGGGCCTTTGAGCAGTTCTTC
TRBJ2-3 TRBD2 . TRBV29-1 CSVTTSGGLGTQYF TGCAGCGTTACGACTAGCGGGGGTCTCGGTACGCAGTATTTT
TRBJ1-1 TRBD1 . TRBV18 CASSPFEGDSSNSGAFF TGTGCCAGCTCACCCTTCGAGGGGGACAGCAGCAATTCAGGAGCTTTCTTT
TRBJ1-1 . . TRBV10-3 CAISESGRNLNTEAFF TGTGCCATCAGTGAGTCCGGACGTAATTTGAACACTGAAGCTTTCTTT
TRBJ2-7 . . TRBV7-8 CASSSRTDSYEQYF TGTGCCAGCAGCTCCCGGACAGACTCCTACGAGCAGTACTTC
TRBJ2-5 . . TRBV5-1 CASRTSTETGTQYF TGCGCCAGCCGAACCTCTACAGAAACCGGGACCCAGTACTTC
TRBJ1-3 . . TRBV25-1 CASRPPGSGNTIYF TGTGCCAGCCGCCCGCCGGGGTCAGGAAACACCATATATTTT
TRBJ2-4 TRBD2 once TRBV6-5 CASSYSRTSGGTQYF TGTGCCAGCAGTTACTCGCGGACTAGCGGGGGTACGCAGTACTTC